These 21 T cell receptor beta chains were sequenced from one sample in a study of radiotherapy plus CTLA-4 blockade in lung cancer. Measured with immunoSEQ multiplex PCR; TCRdb has only the in-frame clones, and not every one. The sample lists some 25,000 clones, less than 80% occurring once. Sequences were derived from peripheral blood, sampled from a patient treated with radiotherapy plus ipilimumab. The source of these receptors is a human donor with non-small cell lung cancer whose response to radiotherapy plus ipilimumab could not be evaluated.

The chain combines TRBV2 with TRBJ2-7; 13 nucleotides match TRBD2. Germline-derived CDR1 and CDR2 are SNHLY and FYNNEI. J was trimmed by 4 bases and V by 8 bases; bases with no gene match: 5. The CDR3 has 14 amino acids. Written as DNA, the CDR3 is TGTGCCAGCCAGGGACTAGCGGGATATTACGAGCAGTACTTC. It is translated as CASQGLAGYYEQYF.

This clone was observed a few times. This sequence joins TRBV6-5 and TRBJ2-7, with D possibly matching TRBD1 (6 bases). Germline CDR1 MNHEY, CDR2 SVGAGI. Trimming shortened V by 2 bases and J by 4 bases, and 18 bases separated the two germline ends. This CDR3 has 16 residues. DNA for the CDR3: TGTGCCAGCAGTTACCTCATGGGGCAGGGGCCATACGAGCAGTACTTC. It codes for CASSYLMGQGPYEQYF.

V is TRBV5-4 and J is TRBJ2-1, with a possible D match to TRBD2 (5 bases). V lost 0 bases, J lost 8 bases, and 9 bases lay in between. The CDR3 is made up of 13 amino acids. Germline V CDR1 and CDR2: SGHNT, YYREEE (reference sequence). The CDR3 loop is CASSLVASHEQFF. CDR3 nucleotides: TGTGCCAGCAGCTTGGTAGCGTCCCATGAGCAGTTCTTC. The entire variable domain, with the rest obtained from reference TRBV5-4 and TRBJ2-1, is as follows: ETGVTQSPTHLIKTRGQQVTLRCSSQSGHNTVSWYQQALGQGPQFIFQYYREEENGRGNFPPRFSGLQFPNYSSELNVNALELDDSALYLCASSLVASHEQFFGPGTRLTVL.

The V and J genes are TRBV30 and TRBJ2-1; D is uncertain. Germline V gives CDR1 GTSNPN, CDR2 SVGIG (reference sequence). The CDR3 has 11 residues. V lost 6 bases to trimming and J lost 4 bases, with 7 bases between them. CDR3 protein: CACSVYNEQFF. The CDR3 DNA reads TGTGCCTGCTCTGTTTACAATGAGCAGTTCTTC.

The gene calls are TRBV19 and TRBJ2-1, with D maybe TRBD1 (5 bases). CDR3 size: 14 residues. Deletions cut 9 bases from V and 8 bases from J, with 20 bases between. Germline V gives CDR1 LNHDA, CDR2 SQIVND (reference sequence). The CDR3 loop reads CASRYRSLNDEQFF. Here the CDR3 DNA reads TGTGCCAGCCGCTACAGGAGTTTGAACGATGAGCAGTTCTTC.

The chain links TRBV20-1 to TRBJ2-5, with D possibly matching TRBD1 (6 bases). The closer fit of TRBJ2-7 to the DNA end suggests the J call may be wrong. Germline lookup yields CDR1 DFQATT and CDR2 SNEGSKA (reference sequence). This CDR3 has 11 amino acids. CDR3 DNA: TGCAGTGCCCTCGGACAGTACGAGCAGTACTTC. Translated, it gives CSALGQYEQYF.

The chain combines TRBV5-1 with TRBJ1-4, with a weak D call TRBD1 (6 bases). Germline V CDR1 and CDR2: SGHRS, YFSETQ. The CDR3 loop spans 13 amino acids. V lost 3 bases and J 8 bases, leaving 11 bases between the germline ends. CDR3 in amino acids: CASSSPGAEKLFF. The CDR3 DNA reads TGCGCCAGCAGCTCCCCAGGGGCGGAAAAACTGTTTTTT.

The J gene is TRBJ1-1, the V gene TRBV5-1; TRBD1 aligns across 9 bases. With V trimmed by 2 bases and J by 2 bases, 4 bases remained unmatched. The germline V gene encodes CDR1 SGHRS and CDR2 YFSETQ. The length of the CDR3 is 15 residues. The CDR3 DNA is TGCGCCAGCAGCTTTCTGGGACAGGGAAACACTGAAGCTTTCTTT. Its translation: CASSFLGQGNTEAFF.

This clone was counted once. The rearrangement joins TRBV4-1 to TRBJ2-5; perhaps TRBD2 as D (6 bases). Trimming removed 4 bases at V and 5 bases at J, with 17 bases between. The CDR3 is made up of 15 amino acids. Germline V gene data show CDR1 as MGHRA and CDR2 as YSYEKL. Here the CDR3 DNA reads TGCGCCAGCAGCCCGGCGGGACTTCAGCGGGAGACCCAGTACTTC. Translation gives CASSPAGLQRETQYF.

CDR3 amino acids: CASSLDLNRDRGYEQYF. The CDR3 nucleotides read TGTGCCAGCAGCTTAGACCTGAATAGGGACAGAGGATACGAGCAGTACTTC. The chain is built from TRBV11-3 and TRBJ2-7, with TRBD1 matching 7 bases. V shed 0 bases, J shed 4 bases, and the junction held 12 bases outside the gene matches. Per germline, CDR1 SGHNT and CDR2 YENEEA. The CDR3 is 17 residues long.

The chain recombines TRBV27 with TRBJ2-7; D is perhaps TRBD1 (5 bases). Germline values: CDR1 MNHEY, CDR2 SMNVEV (reference sequence). The CDR3 consists of 15 residues. V was trimmed by 3 bases and J by 1 base, leaving 13 bases between them. The CDR3 region is CASSFRGLLSYEQYF. Here the CDR3 DNA reads TGTGCCAGCAGTTTTAGGGGCCTCCTATCCTACGAGCAGTACTTC.

The J gene is TRBJ2-3, the V gene TRBV19; a weak D match, TRBD1 (5 bases). Trimming shortened V by 5 bases and J by 4 bases, and 13 bases separated the two germline ends. The CDR3 sequence is 14 residues long. CDR1 and CDR2 (germline): LNHDA, SQIVND (reference sequence). CDR3 bases: TGTGCCAGTAGTCCATCCAGGGTAGCAGATACGCAGTATTTT. Amino acids: CASSPSRVADTQYF.

This clone appeared a single time. The chain employs TRBV28 and TRBJ2-3; D perhaps matches TRBD1 (5 bases). The CDR3 spans 14 residues. With 3 bases removed from V and 4 bases from J, the gap between germline ends came to 11 bases. Germline loops: CDR1 MDHEN, CDR2 SYDVKM. CDR3 DNA: TGTGCCAGCAGTTTTAAGGGCAGGGCAGATACGCAGTATTTT. Translating gives CASSFKGRADTQYF. The entire variable domain, with the rest obtained from reference TRBV28 and TRBJ2-3, is as follows: DVKVTQSSRYLVKRTGEKVFLECVQDMDHENMFWYRQDPGLGLRLIYFSYDVKMKEKGDIPEGYSVSREKKERFSLILESASTNQTSMYLCASSFKGRADTQYFGPGTRLTVL.

V usage is TRBV9 and J usage is TRBJ2-6, with a possible D match to TRBD2 (6 bases). The germline V and J ends were trimmed by 3 bases and 0 bases, with 13 bases remaining between them. This CDR3 has 17 residues. Germline lookup yields CDR1 SGDLS and CDR2 YYNGEE. CDR3 amino acids: CASSAGHGSSGANVLTF. In nucleotides, the CDR3 is TGTGCCAGCAGCGCCGGCCACGGGAGCTCTGGGGCCAACGTCCTGACTTTC.

This sequence joins TRBV18 and TRBJ2-1; TRBD1 aligns across 9 bases. The V gene's germline CDR1 is KGHSH and CDR2 LQKENI. This CDR3 is 17 amino acids long. V shed 4 bases, J shed 3 bases, and the junction held 10 bases outside the gene matches. The CDR3 loop is CASSRTPGQGYYNEQFF. CDR3 bases: TGTGCCAGCTCACGAACCCCGGGACAGGGATACTACAATGAGCAGTTCTTC.

Remarks on this clone: Distinct nucleotide sequences in the sample also encode this CDR3. The V and J genes are TRBV18 and TRBJ2-7; 7 bases line up with TRBD1. This CDR3 comprises 14 residues. The J segment lost 3 bases and the V segment lost 3 bases, leaving 5 bases of the junction unmatched. Germline CDR1 is KGHSH and CDR2 is LQKENI. The CDR3 loop reads CASSPRQGVYEQYF. DNA for the CDR3: TGTGCCAGCTCACCGCGACAGGGTGTCTACGAGCAGTACTTC.

V usage is TRBV28 and J usage is TRBJ2-7; 10 bases line up with TRBD1. V lost 11 bases to trimming and J lost 4 bases; unmatched junction nucleotides: 5. The CDR3 is 12 residues long. The germline V gene encodes CDR1 MDHEN and CDR2 SYDVKM. The CDR3 here is CASGQGGYEQYF. The CDR3 coding sequence is TGTGCCTCTGGACAGGGGGGATACGAGCAGTACTTC.

CDR3 in DNA: TGCGCCAGCAGCCCTTTGGGGACTACGAACACCGGGGAGCTGTTTTTT. As protein: CASSPLGTTNTGELFF. The chain has TRBV4-3 and TRBJ2-2; the match to TRBD2 covers 7 bases. From germline, CDR1 is LGHNA and CDR2 YSLEER. Losses at the gene ends were 4 bases for V and 0 bases for J; bases not matched to a gene: 5. This CDR3 is built from 16 residues.

The CDR3 nucleotides are TGTGCCTGGAGTGAGTGGAGGGGTGGGCACACTGAAGCTTTCTTT. Amino acid sequence: CAWSEWRGGHTEAFF. The chain uses TRBV30 and TRBJ1-1, with a weak D call TRBD1 (5 bases). This CDR3 comprises 15 residues. Looked up from germline, CDR1 is GTSNPN and CDR2 is SVGIG (reference sequence). Between the trimmed V and J ends, which lost 1 base and 3 bases, there was a span of 15 bases.

Worth noting for this clone: The junction differs from germline at one of its ends, possibly a read error. V gene TRBV7-2 combines with J gene TRBJ2-5; 9 nucleotides match TRBD2. Germline CDR1 and CDR2: SGHTA and FQGNSA. The CDR3 contains 16 residues. DNA of the CDR3: TGTGCCAGCAGTTTAGGGGGACTAGCCAACCAAGAGACCCAGTACTTC. Residues: CASSLGGLANQETQYF.

The rearrangement joins TRBV10-2 to TRBJ2-1; the match to TRBD2 covers 7 bases. CDR1 and CDR2 (germline): WSHSY, SAAADI. V dropped 6 bases and J dropped 4; count of bases not matched to a gene: 9. The CDR3 is 15 amino acids. CDR3 DNA sequence: TGCGCCAGCAGCCCCGGGACTATTCGATACAATGAGCAGTTCTTC. This codes for CASSPGTIRYNEQFF.